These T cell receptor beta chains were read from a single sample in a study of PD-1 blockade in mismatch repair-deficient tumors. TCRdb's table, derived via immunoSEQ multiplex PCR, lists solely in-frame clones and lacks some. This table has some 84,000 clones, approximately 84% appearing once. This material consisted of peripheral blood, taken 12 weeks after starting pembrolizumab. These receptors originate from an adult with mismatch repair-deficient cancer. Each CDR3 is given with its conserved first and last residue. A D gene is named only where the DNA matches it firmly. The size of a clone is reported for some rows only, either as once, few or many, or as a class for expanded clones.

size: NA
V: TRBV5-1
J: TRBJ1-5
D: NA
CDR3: CAPVIQVCECNQPQHF
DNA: TGCGCCCCAGTTATACAGGTGTGCGAGTGCAATCAGCCCCAGCATTTT

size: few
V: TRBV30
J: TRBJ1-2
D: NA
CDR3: CAWSASRGGYTF
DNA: TGTGCCTGGAGTGCGAGTAGGGGTGGCTACACCTTC

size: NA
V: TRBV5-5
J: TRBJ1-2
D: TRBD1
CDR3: CASSLAGQGSEGYTF
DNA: TGTGCCAGCAGCTTGGCGGGACAGGGAAGTGAAGGCTACACCTTC

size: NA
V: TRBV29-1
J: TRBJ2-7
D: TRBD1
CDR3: CSVRDRYHEQYF
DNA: TGCAGCGTCCGGGACAGGTATCACGAGCAGTACTTC

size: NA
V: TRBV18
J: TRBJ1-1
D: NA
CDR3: CASRQMNTEAFF
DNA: TGTGCCAGCAGACAAATGAACACTGAAGCTTTCTTT

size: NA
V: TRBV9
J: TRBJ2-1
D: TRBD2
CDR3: CASSVSGLAGDEQFF
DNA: TGTGCCAGCAGCGTCTCGGGACTAGCGGGAGATGAGCAGTTCTTC

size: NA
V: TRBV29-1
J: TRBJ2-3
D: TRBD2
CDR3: CSGSGRPTDTQYF
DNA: TGCAGCGGTAGCGGGAGGCCCACAGATACGCAGTATTTT

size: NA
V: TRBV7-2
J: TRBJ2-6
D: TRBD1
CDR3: CASSRDRAASGANVLTF
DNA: TGTGCCAGCAGCCGCGACAGGGCTGCTTCTGGGGCCAACGTCCTGACTTTC

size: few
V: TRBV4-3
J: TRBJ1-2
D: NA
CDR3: CASSQDLRRVSNGYTF
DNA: TGCGCCAGCAGCCAAGATTTAAGGCGGGTTTCCAATGGCTACACCTTC

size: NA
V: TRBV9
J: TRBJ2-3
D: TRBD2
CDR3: CASSVASGNTDTQYF
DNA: TGTGCCAGCAGCGTAGCTAGCGGAAACACAGATACGCAGTATTTT

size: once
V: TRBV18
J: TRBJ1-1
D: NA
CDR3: CASSQASVNTEAFF
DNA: TGTGCCAGCTCACAAGCCTCGGTGAACACTGAAGCTTTCTTT

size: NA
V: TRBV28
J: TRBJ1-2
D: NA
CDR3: CASSIGLVNGYTF
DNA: TGTGCCAGCAGTATAGGTCTAGTGAATGGCTACACCTTC

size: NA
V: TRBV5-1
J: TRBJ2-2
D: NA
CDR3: CASSLPGAGTGELFF
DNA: TGCGCCAGCAGCTTGCCGGGAGCAGGAACCGGGGAGCTGTTTTTT

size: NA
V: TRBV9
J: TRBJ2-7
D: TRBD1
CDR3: CASSPKLGGQYEQYF
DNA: TGTGCCAGCAGCCCCAAACTAGGGGGCCAATACGAGCAGTACTTC

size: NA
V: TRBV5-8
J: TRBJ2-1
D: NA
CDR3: CASSFWIAEYNEQFF
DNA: TGTGCCAGCAGCTTTTGGATAGCGGAATACAATGAGCAGTTCTTC

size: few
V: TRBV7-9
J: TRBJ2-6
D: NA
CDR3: CASSLEGGSGANVLTF
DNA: TGTGCCAGCAGCTTAGAAGGGGGATCTGGGGCCAACGTCCTGACTTTC

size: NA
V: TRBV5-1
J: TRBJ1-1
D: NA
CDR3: CASSSQGAGVTEAFF
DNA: TGCGCCAGCAGCTCCCAGGGTGCGGGGGTGACTGAAGCTTTCTTT

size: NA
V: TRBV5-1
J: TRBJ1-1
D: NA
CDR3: CASQWEKDTEAFF
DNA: TGCGCCAGCCAATGGGAGAAGGACACTGAAGCTTTCTTT

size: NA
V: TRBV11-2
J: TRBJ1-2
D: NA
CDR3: CASSLRDGNYGYTF
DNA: TGTGCCAGCAGCCTCCGGGACGGTAACTATGGCTACACCTTC

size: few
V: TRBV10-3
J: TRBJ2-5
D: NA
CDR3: CAITENPDNQETQYF
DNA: TGTGCCATCACCGAGAACCCGGACAACCAAGAGACCCAGTACTTC

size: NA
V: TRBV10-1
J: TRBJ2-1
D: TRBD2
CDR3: CASSETKTSGSVQFF
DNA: TGCGCCAGCAGTGAAACTAAGACTAGCGGGAGTGTGCAGTTCTTC

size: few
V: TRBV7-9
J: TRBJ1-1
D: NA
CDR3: CASSPPSPDNTEAFF
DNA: TGTGCCAGCAGTCCACCAAGCCCAGACAACACTGAAGCTTTCTTT

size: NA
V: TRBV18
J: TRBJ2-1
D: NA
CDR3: CASSPPSYNEQFF
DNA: TGTGCCAGCTCACCACCATCATACAATGAGCAGTTCTTC

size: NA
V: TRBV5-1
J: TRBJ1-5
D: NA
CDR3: CASSLAQGFTRDQPQHF
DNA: TGCGCCAGCAGCTTAGCCCAGGGGTTCACTCGAGATCAGCCCCAGCATTTT

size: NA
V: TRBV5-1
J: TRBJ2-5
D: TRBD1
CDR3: CASSQDPDRGPEETQYF
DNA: TGCGCCAGCAGCCAGGACCCGGACAGGGGGCCTGAAGAGACCCAGTACTTC

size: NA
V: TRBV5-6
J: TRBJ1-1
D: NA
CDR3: CASSGNTEAFF
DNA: TGTGCCAGCAGCGGTAACACTGAAGCTTTCTTT

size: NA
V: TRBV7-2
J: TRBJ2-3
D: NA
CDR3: CASGGRTDTQYF
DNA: TGTGCCAGCGGCGGCCGCACAGATACGCAGTATTTT

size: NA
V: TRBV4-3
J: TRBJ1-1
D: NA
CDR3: CASSQGPGSNTEAFF
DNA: TGCGCCAGCAGCCAAGGCCCAGGTTCAAACACTGAAGCTTTCTTT

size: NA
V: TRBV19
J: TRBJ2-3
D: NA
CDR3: CASSSGTPSTDTQYF
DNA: TGTGCCAGTAGCTCCGGGACTCCGAGCACAGATACGCAGTATTTT

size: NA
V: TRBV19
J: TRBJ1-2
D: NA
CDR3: CASSPALNYGYTF
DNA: TGTGCCAGTAGTCCAGCCCTTAACTATGGCTACACCTTC

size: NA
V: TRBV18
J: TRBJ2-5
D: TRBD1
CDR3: CASSPPGQEKETQYF
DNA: TGTGCCAGCTCGCCGCCGGGACAGGAGAAAGAGACCCAGTACTTC

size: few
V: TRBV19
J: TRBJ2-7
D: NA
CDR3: CASSPPGRRGEQYF
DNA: TGTGCCAGTAGCCCGCCCGGGCGGCGAGGGGAGCAGTACTTC

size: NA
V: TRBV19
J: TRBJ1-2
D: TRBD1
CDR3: CASTRLGQGRAGYTF
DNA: TGTGCCAGTACCCGCCTAGGACAGGGGAGAGCAGGCTACACCTTC

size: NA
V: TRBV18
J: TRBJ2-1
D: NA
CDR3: CASSSTKSNEQFF
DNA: TGTGCCAGCTCAAGCACAAAATCCAATGAGCAGTTCTTC

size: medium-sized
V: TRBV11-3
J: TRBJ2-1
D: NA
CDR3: CASSGGSNNEQFF
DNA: TGTGCCAGCAGCGGGGGGTCAAACAATGAGCAGTTCTTC

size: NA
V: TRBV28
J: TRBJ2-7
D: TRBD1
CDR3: CASSRGQGLYEQYF
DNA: TGTGCCAGCAGTAGAGGACAGGGCCTCTACGAGCAGTACTTC

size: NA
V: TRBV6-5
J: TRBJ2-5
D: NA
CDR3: CASSYSSAAETQYF
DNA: TGTGCCAGCAGTTACTCGTCGGCTGCGGAGACCCAGTACTTC